This TCR beta chain was sequenced for a study of blood T cell repertoires in COVID-19 (dated by TCRdb to about 2020). Context from the whole study: Samples covering the acute and convalescent phases of COVID-19 were provided by collaborators in the United States, Italy and Spain. Subjects who had been exposed to COVID-19, were actively infected with it, or had recovered from it provided the deeply sampled blood TCRbeta repertoires that made up the dataset. The repertoires were released in a freely available public database intended as a resource for research on the immune response to SARS-CoV-2. Where HLA class I and class II types were available, the types were taken from metadata supplied by the sample provider, not from assay-based typing. The prospective study material was composed of cDNA or gDNA derived from T cells, B-cell-depleted T cells, or PBMCs. The samples were drawn from the first 160 participants of the ongoing ImmuneRACE study and from some 1,300 subjects provided by 6 global collaborators. Sample metadata almost always included a de-identified subject ID, COVID-19 status, age in years and sex.

Broad study findings and their caveats: The amount of clinical and demographic metadata varied by source and participant and was provided uncurated.

The CDR3 has 15 amino acids, counting the end cysteine and phenylalanine. CDR3 DNA is the only sequence kept; it has 45 bases, read in frame from the first base. CDR1 SEHNR and CDR2 FQNEAQ were looked up in the germline V gene (reference sequence). V and J are truncated by 2 bases and 4 bases respectively, leaving an intervening sequence of 14 bases. On this clone: No cognate antigen has been identified for it. Base qualities are not at hand, and no much larger clone is one base apart.

TCRbeta CDR3 regions were amplified from genomic DNA by means of the immunoSEQ Assay, a bias-controlled multiplex PCR. The original methods were these. Nucleated cell counts per sample were estimated from amplification of reference gene primers within the assay. To quantify the absolute abundance of each unique TCRbeta CDR3 rearrangement, sequence reads were collapsed and filtered. Productive Simpson clonality was computed per sample as the square root of Simpson's diversity index over productive rearrangements. TCRdb mirrors the immuneACCESS table, restricted to in-frame sequences. Some clones are absent from its copies; in checked studies, under half trace to an unresolved V gene, and the reason for the others is unknown. V and J calls and clone size are copied from that table; D and trimming were computed from the DNA. The table for this sample lists 70,000 to 80,000 clones; around 90% of them were counted only once. Jointly, the top ten make up approximately 6.4% of the sample.

The collaborating institutions used their own protocols to collect whole blood in K2EDTA tubes. For TCRbeta analysis, collaborators shipped samples as frozen whole blood, isolated PBMCs, or DNA extracted from either of those sample types. Source material: peripheral blood. The chain uses TRBV7-9 and TRBJ1-2; TRBD1 is possibly the D segment (6 matching bases). This TCR came from a woman between 45 and 65 years old with acute or convalescent COVID-19. The CDR3 has the sequence CASSLWTVEAYGYTF. At the DNA level, the sequence is TGTGCCAGCAGCTTATGGACAGTGGAAGCCTATGGCTACACCTTC.